This is a list of T cell receptor beta chains from one sample in a study of T cell repertoires in aging, cancer and after chemotherapy. TCRdb called the multiplex PCR reads again in MiXCR, with one record for every CDR3 protein. The sample holds about 2,200 distinct CDR3 sequences; approximately 26% are singletons and the top ten take roughly 12%. The specimen sequenced was blood. The receptors come from a human donor in good health. Each CDR3 is given with its conserved first and last residue. The D gene is left open where the match is weak. Only some rows state a clone size, as once, few, many or a class for expanded clones.

v_call	j_call	d_call	clone_size	cdr3_aa	cdr3_nt
TRBV20-1	TRBJ2-5	.	.	CSARATIRAQYF	TGCAGTGCTAGGGCGACTATTCGGGCCCAGTACTTC
TRBV20-1	TRBJ1-4	.	few	CSARDSGIEKLFF	TGCAGTGCTAGAGATTCCGGGATAGAAAAACTGTTTTTT
TRBV20-1	TRBJ1-5	TRBD1	.	CSAKETGGLGQPQHF	TGCAGTGCGAAAGAGACAGGGGGCCTCGGTCAGCCCCAGCATTTT
TRBV10-1	TRBJ2-3	TRBD1	few	CASRDRDHTSTDTQYF	TGCGCCAGCAGGGACAGGGACCATACTAGCACAGATACGCAGTATTTT
TRBV20-1	TRBJ2-2	.	.	CSASPSVGTGELFF	TGCAGTGCTAGTCCGAGCGTAGGCACCGGGGAGCTGTTTTTT
TRBV5-4	TRBJ1-4	.	medium-sized	CASSLKGSNEKLFF	TGTGCCAGCAGCTTGAAAGGTTCTAATGAAAAACTGTTTTTT
TRBV5-6	TRBJ2-5	.	.	CASSLDPEKKETQYF	TGTGCCAGCAGCTTGGATCCAGAGAAAAAAGAGACCCAGTACTTC
TRBV19	TRBJ1-4	TRBD1	medium-sized	CASSPGTGLGEKLFF	TGTGCCAGTAGTCCTGGGACAGGGTTGGGCGAAAAACTGTTTTTT
TRBV6-5	TRBJ1-2	TRBD1	large	CASSYGRTGAYGYTF	TGTGCCAGCAGTTACGGCCGGACAGGCGCCTATGGCTACACCTTC
TRBV5-1	TRBJ2-1	TRBD2	.	CASSWTGTSSHNEQFF	TGCGCCAGCAGCTGGACCGGGACTAGTTCCCACAATGAGCAGTTCTTC
TRBV6-5	TRBJ2-3	.	large	CASSYTPTGGTDTQYF	TGTGCCAGCAGTTACACGCCGACAGGCGGCACAGATACGCAGTATTTT
TRBV19	TRBJ2-7	.	large	CASSSYSAFYEQYF	TGTGCCAGTAGTTCGTACAGCGCGTTCTACGAGCAGTACTTC
TRBV11-2	TRBJ1-1	.	few	CASSLGGWQAFF	TGTGCCAGCAGCTTAGGCGGATGGCAAGCTTTCTTT
TRBV11-2	TRBJ2-1	.	few	CASSLEVGKQFF	TGTGCCAGCAGCTTAGAGGTGGGAAAGCAGTTCTTC
TRBV29-1	TRBJ2-3	.	large	CSVYGQLGSVSPTSTDTQYF	TGCAGCGTCTACGGACAGCTCGGCTCGGTATCACCAACTAGCACAGATACGCAGTATTTT
TRBV29-1	TRBJ2-1	.	large	CSVARGAYEQFF	TGCAGCGTTGCCCGGGGGGCCTATGAGCAGTTCTTC
TRBV10-3	TRBJ1-2	TRBD1	medium-sized	CAARDRQLNYGYTF	TGTGCCGCCAGGGACAGACAGCTTAACTATGGCTACACCTTC
TRBV6-2/TRBV6-3	TRBJ2-1	TRBD1	medium-sized	CASSYGTGGRNEQFF	TGTGCCAGCAGTTACGGGACAGGGGGTCGTAATGAGCAGTTCTTC
TRBV11-3	TRBJ2-1	TRBD2	few	CASSSLAGGQVQFF	TGTGCCAGCAGCTCCCTAGCGGGGGGCCAGGTCCAGTTCTTC
TRBV11-2	TRBJ2-7	.	.	CASSRRSGYEQYF	TGTGCCAGCAGCCGGAGATCGGGATACGAGCAGTACTTC
TRBV10-3	TRBJ2-6	.	medium-sized	CAIRDAYSGANVLTF	TGTGCCATCAGGGACGCTTACTCTGGGGCCAACGTCCTGACTTTC
TRBV5-6	TRBJ1-4	.	medium-sized	CASSRPGLNEKLFF	TGTGCCAGCAGCCGCCCCGGACTTAATGAAAAACTGTTTTTT
TRBV6-5	TRBJ1-2	.	large	CASRRTASPGGYTF	TGTGCCAGCAGAAGGACAGCTTCTCCGGGGGGCTACACCTTC
TRBV7-3	TRBJ2-3	.	.	CASSAGQQDTQYF	TGTGCCAGCAGCGCCGGACAGCAAGATACGCAGTATTTT
TRBV28	TRBJ1-5	TRBD1	.	CASAGQRRNQPQHF	TGTGCCAGCGCGGGACAGCGCCGCAATCAGCCCCAGCATTTT
TRBV12-3/TRBV12-4	TRBJ1-4	.	.	CASSPSGRVRDEKLFF	TGTGCCAGCAGCCCAAGCGGCCGGGTCAGAGATGAAAAACTGTTTTTT
TRBV7-6	TRBJ2-1	TRBD2	medium-sized	CASSSSRTSGVNEQFF	TGTGCCAGCAGCTCCTCTAGGACTAGCGGGGTCAATGAGCAGTTCTTC
TRBV7-9	TRBJ2-3	.	.	CASSPGARDTQYF	TGTGCCAGCAGCCCCGGGGCGCGCGATACGCAGTATTTT
TRBV24-1	TRBJ2-3	TRBD1	medium-sized	CATSDKFDRVTDTQYF	TGTGCCACCAGTGATAAATTCGACAGGGTAACAGATACGCAGTATTTT
TRBV4-2	TRBJ1-5	.	few	CASSQGRGHSNQPQHF	TGTGCCAGCAGCCAAGGGAGGGGCCATAGCAATCAGCCCCAGCATTTT
TRBV19	TRBJ1-4	.	medium-sized	CASRLGGQTTEKLFF	TGTGCCAGTAGGCTAGGCGGACAGACCACAGAAAAACTGTTTTTT
TRBV12-3/TRBV12-4	TRBJ2-7	TRBD1	medium-sized	CASSSIPGQGQYF	TGTGCCAGCAGTTCAATTCCGGGACAGGGGCAGTACTTC
TRBV5-1	TRBJ2-7	.	.	CASSLGGEQYF	TGCGCCAGCAGCTTGGGGGGGGAGCAGTACTTC
TRBV10-3	TRBJ1-4	TRBD1	few	CAISESTAVTGGEKLFF	TGTGCCATCAGTGAGTCGACGGCGGTTACAGGGGGTGAAAAACTGTTTTTT
TRBV30	TRBJ1-4	.	medium-sized	CAWSVGGAGEEKLFF	TGTGCCTGGAGTGTAGGAGGGGCTGGAGAAGAAAAACTGTTTTTT
TRBV12-3/TRBV12-4	TRBJ1-4	.	medium-sized	CASSASGTEKLFF	TGTGCCAGCAGTGCTTCTGGGACCGAAAAACTGTTTTTT
TRBV10-2	TRBJ2-2	TRBD1	.	CASSEGQGANTGELFF	TGCGCCAGCAGTGAGGGGCAGGGGGCGAACACCGGGGAGCTGTTTTTT
TRBV7-9	TRBJ2-1	.	.	CASSSRGHYNEQFF	TGTGCCAGCAGCTCAAGGGGCCACTACAATGAGCAGTTCTTC
TRBV6-5	TRBJ2-7	TRBD1	medium-sized	CASSRQVGQPYEQYF	TGTGCCAGCAGTCGTCAGGTGGGACAGCCCTACGAGCAGTACTTC
TRBV6-6	TRBJ2-7	.	medium-sized	CASSYAGTGSLANEQYF	TGTGCCAGCAGTTACGCCGGGACCGGTAGTCTAGCCAACGAGCAGTACTTC